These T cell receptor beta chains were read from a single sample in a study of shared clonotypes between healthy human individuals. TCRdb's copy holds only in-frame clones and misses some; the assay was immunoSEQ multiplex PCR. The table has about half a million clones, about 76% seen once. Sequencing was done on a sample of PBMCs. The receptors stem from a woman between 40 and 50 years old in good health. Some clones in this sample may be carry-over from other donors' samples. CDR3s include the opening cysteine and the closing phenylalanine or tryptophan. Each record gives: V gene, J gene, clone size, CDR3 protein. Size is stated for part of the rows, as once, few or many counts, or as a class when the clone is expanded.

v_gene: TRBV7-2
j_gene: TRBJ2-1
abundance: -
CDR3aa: CASSFSANEQFF

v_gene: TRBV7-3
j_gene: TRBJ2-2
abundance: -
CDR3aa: CASSSEVTGELFF

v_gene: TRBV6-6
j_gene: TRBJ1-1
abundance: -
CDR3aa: CASSYLQEGTEAFF

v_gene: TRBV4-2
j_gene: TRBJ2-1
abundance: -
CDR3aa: CASSPPGGETQYNEQFF

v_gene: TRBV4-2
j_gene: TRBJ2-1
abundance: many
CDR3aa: CASSPQGRGHQFF

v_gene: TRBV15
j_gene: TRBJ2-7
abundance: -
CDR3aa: CATSIDSRSLYEQYF

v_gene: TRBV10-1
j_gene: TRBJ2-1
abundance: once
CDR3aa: CASSGGALSDEQFF

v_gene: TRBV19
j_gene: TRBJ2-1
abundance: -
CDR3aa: CASSHRGQYNEQFF

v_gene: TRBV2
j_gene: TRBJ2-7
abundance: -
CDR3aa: CASSGEASVGGEQYF

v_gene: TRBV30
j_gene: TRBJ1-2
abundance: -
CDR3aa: CAWGQGTLSYGYTF

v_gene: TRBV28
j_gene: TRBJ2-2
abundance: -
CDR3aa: CASRDANTGELFF

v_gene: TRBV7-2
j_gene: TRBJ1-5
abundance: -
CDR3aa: CASSLVSQGGQPQHF

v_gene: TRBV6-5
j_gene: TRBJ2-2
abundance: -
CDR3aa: CASRMDTGELFF

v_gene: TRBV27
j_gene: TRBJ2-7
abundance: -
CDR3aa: CASSLGDSYEQYF

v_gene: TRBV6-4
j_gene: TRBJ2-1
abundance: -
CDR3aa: CASSDSGRSSNEQFF

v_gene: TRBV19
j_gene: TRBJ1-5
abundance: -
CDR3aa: CASSTRDREPGNQPQHF

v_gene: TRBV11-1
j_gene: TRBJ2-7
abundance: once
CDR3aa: CASSPGLAGTYEQYF

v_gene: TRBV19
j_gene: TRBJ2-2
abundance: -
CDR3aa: CASLRVGGSAGELFF

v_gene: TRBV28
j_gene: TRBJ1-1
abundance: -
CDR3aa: CATSPGQLNTEAFF

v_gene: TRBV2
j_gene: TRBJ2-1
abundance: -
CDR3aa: CASSEGSRYNEQFF

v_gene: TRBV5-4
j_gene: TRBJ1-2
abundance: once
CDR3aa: CASSLANGFYGYTF

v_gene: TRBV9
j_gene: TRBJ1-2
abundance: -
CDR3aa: CASSEGGGNYGYTF

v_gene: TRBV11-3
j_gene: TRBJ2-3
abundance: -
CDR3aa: CASSLGGTSSTDTQYF

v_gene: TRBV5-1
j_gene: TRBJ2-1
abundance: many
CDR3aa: CASSLEASGSSYNEQFF

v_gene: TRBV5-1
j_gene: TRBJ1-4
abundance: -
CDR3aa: CASSFRSGGGNNEKLFF

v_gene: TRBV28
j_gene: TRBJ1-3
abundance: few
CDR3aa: CASRGFGNTIYF

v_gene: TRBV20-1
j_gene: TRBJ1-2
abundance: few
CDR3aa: CSADRAGYTF

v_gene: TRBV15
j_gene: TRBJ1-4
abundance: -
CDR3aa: CATSRASSQGKLFF

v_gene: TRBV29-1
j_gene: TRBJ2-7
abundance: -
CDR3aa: CSVEGNYEQYF

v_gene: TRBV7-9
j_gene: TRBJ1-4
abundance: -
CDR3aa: CASSPRQENEKLFF

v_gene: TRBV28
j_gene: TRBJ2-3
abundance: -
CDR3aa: CASRGQIPTDTQYF

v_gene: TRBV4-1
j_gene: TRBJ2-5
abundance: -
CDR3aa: CASSKSTGGWGETQYF

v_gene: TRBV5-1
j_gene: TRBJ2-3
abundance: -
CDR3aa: CASSLSGTGPDTQYF

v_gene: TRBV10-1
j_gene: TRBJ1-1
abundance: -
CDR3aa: CASGTIAAFF

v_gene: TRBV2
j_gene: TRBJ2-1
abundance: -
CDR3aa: CASLGGNEQFF

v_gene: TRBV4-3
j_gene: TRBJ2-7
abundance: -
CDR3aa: CASSQDQQSYEQYF

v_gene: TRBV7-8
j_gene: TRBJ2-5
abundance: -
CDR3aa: CASSYRDPALQETQYF

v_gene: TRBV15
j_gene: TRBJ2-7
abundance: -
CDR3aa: CATSRDPGHTYEQYF

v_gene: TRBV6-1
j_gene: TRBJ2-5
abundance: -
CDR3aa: CAGNSGTQETQYF

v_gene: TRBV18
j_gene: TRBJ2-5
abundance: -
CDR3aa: CASSQEETQYF

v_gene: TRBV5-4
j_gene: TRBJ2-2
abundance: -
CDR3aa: CASSRTGTTNTGELFF

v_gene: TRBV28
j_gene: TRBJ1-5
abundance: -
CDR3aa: CASSLWGASQPQHF

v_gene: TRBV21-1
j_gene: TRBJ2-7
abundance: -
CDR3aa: CASSRSGLADNYEQYF

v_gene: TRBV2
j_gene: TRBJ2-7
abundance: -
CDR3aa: CASSAGAGEQYF

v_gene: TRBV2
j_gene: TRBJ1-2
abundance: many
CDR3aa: CASSYTIGYTF

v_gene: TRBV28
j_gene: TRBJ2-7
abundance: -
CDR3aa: CASSQGNWDYEQYF

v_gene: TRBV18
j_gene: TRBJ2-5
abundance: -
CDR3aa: CASSPTGGGETQYF

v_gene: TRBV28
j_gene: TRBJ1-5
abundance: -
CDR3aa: CASSLGLTSQPQHF

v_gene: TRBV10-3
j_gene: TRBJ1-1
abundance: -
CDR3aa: CAIRQGAVSTEAFF

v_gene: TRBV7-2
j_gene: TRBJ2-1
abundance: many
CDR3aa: CASTGGTGTYNEQFF

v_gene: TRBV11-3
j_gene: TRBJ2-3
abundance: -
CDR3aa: CASSLVPSGRIPPDTQYF